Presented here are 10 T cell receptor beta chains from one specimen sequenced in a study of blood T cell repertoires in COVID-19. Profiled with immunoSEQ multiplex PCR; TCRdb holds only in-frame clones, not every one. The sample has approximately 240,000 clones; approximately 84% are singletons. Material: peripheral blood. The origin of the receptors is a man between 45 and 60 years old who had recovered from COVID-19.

DNA of the CDR3: TGTGCCAGCAGAGAGACGGCGGGAGCAGAGACCCAGTACTTC. Translating gives CASRETAGAETQYF. The chain links TRBV11-3 to TRBJ2-5, with TRBD2 matching 7 bases. V lost 6 bases to trimming and J lost 4 bases; unmatched junction nucleotides: 8. The CDR3 covers 14 residues. In germline, CDR1 is SGHNT, CDR2 YENEEA.

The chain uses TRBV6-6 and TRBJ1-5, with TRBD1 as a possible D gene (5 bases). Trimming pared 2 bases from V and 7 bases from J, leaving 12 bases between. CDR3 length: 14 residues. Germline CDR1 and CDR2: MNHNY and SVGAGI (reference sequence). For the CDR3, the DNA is TGTGCCAGCAGTTACAATGGGCAGGGCCAGCCCCAGCATTTT. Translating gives CASSYNGQGQPQHF.

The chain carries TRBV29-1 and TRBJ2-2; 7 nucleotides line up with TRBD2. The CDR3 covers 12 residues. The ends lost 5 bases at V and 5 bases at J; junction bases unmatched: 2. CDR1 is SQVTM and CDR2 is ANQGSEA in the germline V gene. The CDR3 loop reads CSVRGDTGELFF. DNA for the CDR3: TGCAGCGTTCGGGGGGATACCGGGGAGCTGTTTTTT.

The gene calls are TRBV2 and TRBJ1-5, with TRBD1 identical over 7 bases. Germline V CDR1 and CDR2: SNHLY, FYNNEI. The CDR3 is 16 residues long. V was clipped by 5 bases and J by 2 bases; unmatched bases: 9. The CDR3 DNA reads TGTGCCAGCAGTCAGGACAGGCCGGGCGGCAATCAGCCCCAGCATTTT. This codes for CASSQDRPGGNQPQHF.

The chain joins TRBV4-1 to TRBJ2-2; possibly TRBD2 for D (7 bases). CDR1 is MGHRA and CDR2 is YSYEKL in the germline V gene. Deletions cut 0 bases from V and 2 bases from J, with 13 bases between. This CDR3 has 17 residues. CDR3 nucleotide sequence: TGCGCCAGCAGCCAAGAGGGGGGGCTTGAAAACACCGGGGAGCTGTTTTTT. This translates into CASSQEGGLENTGELFF.

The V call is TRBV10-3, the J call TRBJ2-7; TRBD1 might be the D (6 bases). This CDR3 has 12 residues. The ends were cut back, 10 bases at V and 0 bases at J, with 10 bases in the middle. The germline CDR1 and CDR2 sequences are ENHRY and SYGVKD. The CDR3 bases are TGTGCCACTCGGGACAACTCCTACGAGCAGTACTTC. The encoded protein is CATRDNSYEQYF.

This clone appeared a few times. The CDR3 protein is CATGSAGTPYEQYF. Written as DNA, the CDR3 is TGTGCGACAGGATCGGCGGGCACTCCCTACGAGCAGTACTTC. The chain uses TRBV3-1 (or the pseudogene TRBV3-2) and TRBJ2-7, with D possibly being TRBD1 (6 bases). Germline V gene sequence: CDR1 LGHDT, CDR2 YNNKEL (reference sequence). There are 14 residues in the CDR3.

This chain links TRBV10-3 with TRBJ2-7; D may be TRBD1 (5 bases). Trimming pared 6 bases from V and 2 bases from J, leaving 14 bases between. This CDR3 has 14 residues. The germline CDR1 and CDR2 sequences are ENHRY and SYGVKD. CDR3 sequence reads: CAISERTGAYEQYF. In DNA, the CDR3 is TGTGCCATCAGCGAGAGAACAGGCGCCTACGAGCAGTACTTC.

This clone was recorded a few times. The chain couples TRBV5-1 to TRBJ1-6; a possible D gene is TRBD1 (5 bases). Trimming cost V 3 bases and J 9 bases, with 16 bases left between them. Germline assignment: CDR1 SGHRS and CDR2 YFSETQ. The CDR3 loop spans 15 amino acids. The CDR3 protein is CASSWGRDFGSPLHF. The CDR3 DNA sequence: TGCGCCAGCAGCTGGGGCCGGGACTTCGGTTCACCCCTCCACTTT.

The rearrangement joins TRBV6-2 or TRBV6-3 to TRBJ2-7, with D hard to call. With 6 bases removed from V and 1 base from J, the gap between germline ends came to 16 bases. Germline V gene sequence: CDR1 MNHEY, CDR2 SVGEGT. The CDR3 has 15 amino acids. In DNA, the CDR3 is TGTGCCAGCAGCACCCCGGGTAGGCCGTCCTACGAGCAGTACTTC. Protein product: CASSTPGRPSYEQYF.